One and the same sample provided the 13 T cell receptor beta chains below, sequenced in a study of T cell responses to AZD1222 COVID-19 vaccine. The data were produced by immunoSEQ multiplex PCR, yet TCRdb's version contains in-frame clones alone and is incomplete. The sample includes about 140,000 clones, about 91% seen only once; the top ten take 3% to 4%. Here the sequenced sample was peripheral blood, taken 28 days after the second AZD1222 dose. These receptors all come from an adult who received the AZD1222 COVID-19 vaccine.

CDR3 protein: CASSLGGEASEKLFF. Here the CDR3 DNA reads TGTGCCAGCAGCTTGGGCGGAGAGGCTAGTGAAAAACTGTTTTTT. This chain joins TRBV5-4 and TRBJ1-4; no clear D gene. Germline CDR1 reads SGHNT; CDR2 reads YYREEE (reference sequence). The CDR3 is 15 amino acids. V was trimmed by 0 bases and J by 7 bases, leaving 13 bases between them.

The CDR3 nucleotides are TGCGCCAGCAGCTTGTTCACAGGGGGCGCAGGTGAAGCTTTCTTT. This gives the protein CASSLFTGGAGEAFF. The chain is built from TRBV5-1 and TRBJ1-1; TRBD1 matches at 9 bases. This CDR3 has 15 amino acids. The germline CDR1 and CDR2 sequences are SGHRS and YFSETQ. Losses at the gene ends were 1 base for V and 7 bases for J; bases not matched to a gene: 8. Full variable domain (remainder filled in from reference TRBV5-1 and TRBJ1-1): KAGVTQTPRYLIKTRGQQVTLSCSPISGHRSVSWYQQTPGQGLQFLFEYFSETQRNKGNFPGRFSGRQFSNSRSEMNVSTLELGDSALYLCASSLFTGGAGEAFFGQGTRLTVV.

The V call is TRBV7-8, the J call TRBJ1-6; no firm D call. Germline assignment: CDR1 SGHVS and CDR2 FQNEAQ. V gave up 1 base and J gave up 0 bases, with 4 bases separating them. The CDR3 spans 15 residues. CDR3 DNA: TGTGCCAGCAGCTTAGGATCCTCCTATAATTCACCCCTCCACTTT. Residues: CASSLGSSYNSPLHF.

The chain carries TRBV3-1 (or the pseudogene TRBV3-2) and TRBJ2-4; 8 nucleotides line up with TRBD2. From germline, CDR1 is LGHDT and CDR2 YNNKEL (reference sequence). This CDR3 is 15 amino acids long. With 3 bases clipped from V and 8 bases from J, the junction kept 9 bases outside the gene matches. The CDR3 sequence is CASSQGSGSYDIQYF. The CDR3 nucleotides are TGTGCCAGCAGCCAGGGAAGCGGGAGCTATGACATTCAGTACTTC.

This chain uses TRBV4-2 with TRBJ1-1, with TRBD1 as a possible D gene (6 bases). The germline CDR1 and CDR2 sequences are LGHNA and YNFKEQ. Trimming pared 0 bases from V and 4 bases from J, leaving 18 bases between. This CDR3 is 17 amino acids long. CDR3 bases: TGTGCCAGCAGCCAAGATCTTATGGACAGTTCTCGCACTGAAGCTTTCTTT. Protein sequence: CASSQDLMDSSRTEAFF.

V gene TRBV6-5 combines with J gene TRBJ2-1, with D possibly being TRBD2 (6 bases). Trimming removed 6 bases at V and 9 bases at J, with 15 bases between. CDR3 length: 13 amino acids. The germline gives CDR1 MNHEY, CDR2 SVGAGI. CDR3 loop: CASRPTSSAEQFF. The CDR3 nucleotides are TGTGCCAGCAGACCGACTAGTTCGGCTGAGCAGTTCTTC.

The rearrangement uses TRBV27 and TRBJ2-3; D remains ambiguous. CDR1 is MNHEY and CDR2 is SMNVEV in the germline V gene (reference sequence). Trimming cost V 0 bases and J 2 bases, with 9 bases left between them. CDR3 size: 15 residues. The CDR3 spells CASSLSVGSTDTQYF. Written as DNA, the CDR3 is TGTGCCAGCAGTTTATCGGTGGGTTCCACAGATACGCAGTATTTT.

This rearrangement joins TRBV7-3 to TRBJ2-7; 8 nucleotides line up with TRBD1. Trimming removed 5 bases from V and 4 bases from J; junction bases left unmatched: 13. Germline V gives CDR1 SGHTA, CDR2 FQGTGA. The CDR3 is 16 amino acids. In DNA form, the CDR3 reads TGTGCCAGCAGCCCGAGGGGACAGGAAGAAGTATACGAGCAGTACTTC. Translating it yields CASSPRGQEEVYEQYF.

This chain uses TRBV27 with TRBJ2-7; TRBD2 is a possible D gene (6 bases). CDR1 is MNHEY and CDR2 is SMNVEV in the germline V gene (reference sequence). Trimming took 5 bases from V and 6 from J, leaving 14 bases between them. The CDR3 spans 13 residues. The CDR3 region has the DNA TGTGCCAGCAGTGTGACTAGAATTGGCGAGCAGTACTTC. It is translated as CASSVTRIGEQYF.

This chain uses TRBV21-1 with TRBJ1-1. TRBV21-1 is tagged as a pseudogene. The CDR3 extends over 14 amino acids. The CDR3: CAGHAGAGWTEAFF. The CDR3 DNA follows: TGTGCAGGCCACGCGGGGGCGGGTTGGACTGAAGCTTTCTTT.

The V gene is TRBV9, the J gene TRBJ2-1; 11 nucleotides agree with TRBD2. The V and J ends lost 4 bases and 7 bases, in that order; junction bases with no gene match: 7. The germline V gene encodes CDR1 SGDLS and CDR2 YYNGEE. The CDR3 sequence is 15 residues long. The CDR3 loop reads CASSQTSGRTNEQFF. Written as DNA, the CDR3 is TGTGCCAGCAGCCAAACTAGCGGGAGAACAAATGAGCAGTTCTTC.

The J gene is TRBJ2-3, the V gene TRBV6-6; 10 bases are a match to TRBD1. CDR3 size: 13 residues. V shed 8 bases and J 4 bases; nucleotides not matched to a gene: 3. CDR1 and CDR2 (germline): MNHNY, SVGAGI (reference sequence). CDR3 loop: CASGQGEADTQYF. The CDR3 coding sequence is TGTGCCAGCGGACAGGGGGAGGCAGATACGCAGTATTTT.

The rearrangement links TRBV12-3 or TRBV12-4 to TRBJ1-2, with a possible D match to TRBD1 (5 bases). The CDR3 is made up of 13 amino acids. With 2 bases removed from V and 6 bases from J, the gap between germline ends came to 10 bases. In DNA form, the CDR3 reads TGTGCCAGCAGTTTACTTGGGGCTGATGGCTACACCTTC. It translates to CASSLLGADGYTF.